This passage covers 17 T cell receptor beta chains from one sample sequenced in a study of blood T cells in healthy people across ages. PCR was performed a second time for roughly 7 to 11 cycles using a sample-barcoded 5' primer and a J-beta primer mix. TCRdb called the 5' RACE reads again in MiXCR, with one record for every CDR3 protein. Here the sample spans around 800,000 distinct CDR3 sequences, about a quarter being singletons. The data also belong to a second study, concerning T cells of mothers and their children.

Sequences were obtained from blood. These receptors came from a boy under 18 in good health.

The CDR3 spells CASSHPGLETYERYF. The CDR3 DNA reads TGCGCCAGCAGCCATCCTGGACTGGAAACCTACGAGCGGTACTTC. The V call is TRBV4-1, the J call TRBJ2-5; D might be TRBD2 (5 bases). The CDR3 length is 15 residues. V gave up 3 bases and J gave up 13 bases, with 24 bases separating them. The V gene's germline CDR1 is MGHRA and CDR2 YSYEKL.

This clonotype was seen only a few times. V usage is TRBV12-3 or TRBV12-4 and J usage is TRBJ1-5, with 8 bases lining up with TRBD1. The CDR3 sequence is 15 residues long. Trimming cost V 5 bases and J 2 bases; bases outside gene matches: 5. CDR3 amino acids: CASSAGTGRNQPQHF. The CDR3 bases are TGTGCCAGCAGTGCCGGGACAGGACGCAATCAGCCCCAGCATTTT.

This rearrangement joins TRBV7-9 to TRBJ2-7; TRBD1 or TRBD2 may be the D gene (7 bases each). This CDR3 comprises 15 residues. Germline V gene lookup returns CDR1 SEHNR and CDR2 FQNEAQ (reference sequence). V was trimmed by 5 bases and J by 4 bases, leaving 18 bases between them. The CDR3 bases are TGTGCCAGCAGCAGGGGAGGGGGCATTATGTACGAGCAGTACTTC. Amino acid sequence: CASSRGGGIMYEQYF.

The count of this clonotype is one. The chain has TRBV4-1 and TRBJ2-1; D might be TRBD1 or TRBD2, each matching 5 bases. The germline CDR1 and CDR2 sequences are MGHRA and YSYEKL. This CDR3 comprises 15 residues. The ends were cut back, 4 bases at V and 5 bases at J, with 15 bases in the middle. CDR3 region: CASSRPGRSNNEQFF. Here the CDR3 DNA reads TGCGCCAGCAGCCGCCCGGGACGGAGCAACAATGAGCAGTTCTTC.

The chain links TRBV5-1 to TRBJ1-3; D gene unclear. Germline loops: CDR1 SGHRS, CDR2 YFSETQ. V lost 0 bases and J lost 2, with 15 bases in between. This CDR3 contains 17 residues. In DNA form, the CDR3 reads TGCGCCAGCAGCTTGGAAGCTCCGGGTCGGCCTGGAAACACCATATATTTT. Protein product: CASSLEAPGRPGNTIYF.

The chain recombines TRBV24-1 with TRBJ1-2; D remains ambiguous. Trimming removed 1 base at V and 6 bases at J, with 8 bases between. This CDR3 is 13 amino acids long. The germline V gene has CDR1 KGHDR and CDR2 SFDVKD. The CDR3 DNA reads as TGTGCCACCAGTGATTTACGGGAGAATGGCTACACCTTC. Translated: CATSDLRENGYTF.

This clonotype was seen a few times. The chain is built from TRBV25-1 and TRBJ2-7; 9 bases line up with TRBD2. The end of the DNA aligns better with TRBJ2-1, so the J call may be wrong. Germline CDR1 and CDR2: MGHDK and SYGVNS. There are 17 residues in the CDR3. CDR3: CASSESGGGGPDNEQFF. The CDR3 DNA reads TGTGCCAGCAGTGAATCGGGCGGGGGGGGGCCTGACAATGAGCAGTTCTTC.

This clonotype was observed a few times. In DNA, the CDR3 is TGCAGTGCAACCTCTAGCGGGGGTTACAATGAGCAGTTCTTC. Encoded protein: CSATSSGGYNEQFF. The chain couples TRBV20-1 to TRBJ2-1; 10 nucleotides line up with TRBD2. Germline V CDR1 and CDR2: DFQATT, SNEGSKA (reference sequence). Trimming cost V 6 bases and J 4 bases; bases outside gene matches: 6. The CDR3 spans 14 residues.

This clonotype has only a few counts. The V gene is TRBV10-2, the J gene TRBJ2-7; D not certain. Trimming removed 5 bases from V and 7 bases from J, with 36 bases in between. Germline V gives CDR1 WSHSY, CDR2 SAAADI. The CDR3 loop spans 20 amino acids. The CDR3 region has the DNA TGCGCCAGCAGTCCCCGATTACCTAATCCTCGACCTAATCCTCCTAAAGAGCAGTACTTC. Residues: CASSPRLPNPRPNPPKEQYF.

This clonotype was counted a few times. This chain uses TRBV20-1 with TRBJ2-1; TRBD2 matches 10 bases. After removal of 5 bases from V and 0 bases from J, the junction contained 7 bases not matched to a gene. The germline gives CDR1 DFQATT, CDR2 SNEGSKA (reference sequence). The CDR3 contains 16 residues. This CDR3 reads CSALAGGTFSYNEQFF. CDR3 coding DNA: TGCAGTGCTTTAGCGGGGGGTACCTTCTCCTACAATGAGCAGTTCTTC.

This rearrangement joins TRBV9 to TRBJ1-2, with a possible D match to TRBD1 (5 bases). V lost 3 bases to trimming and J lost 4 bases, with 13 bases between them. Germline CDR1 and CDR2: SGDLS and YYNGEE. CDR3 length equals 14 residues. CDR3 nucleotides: TGTGCCAGCAGCGGAGAGACGGGGGGCTATGGCTACACCTTC. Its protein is CASSGETGGYGYTF. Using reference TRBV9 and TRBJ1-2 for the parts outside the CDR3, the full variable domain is DSGVTQTPKHLITATGQRVTLRCSPRSGDLSVYWYQQSLDQGLQFLIQYYNGEERAKGNILERFSAQQFPDLHSELNLSSLELGDSALYFCASSGETGGYGYTFGSGTRLTVV.

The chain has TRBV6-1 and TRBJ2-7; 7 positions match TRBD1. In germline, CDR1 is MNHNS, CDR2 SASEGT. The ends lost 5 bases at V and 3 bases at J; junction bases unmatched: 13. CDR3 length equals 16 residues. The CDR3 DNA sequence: TGTGCCAGCAGTACAACTTACAGGGGTATGGACTACGAGCAGTACTTC. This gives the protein CASSTTYRGMDYEQYF.

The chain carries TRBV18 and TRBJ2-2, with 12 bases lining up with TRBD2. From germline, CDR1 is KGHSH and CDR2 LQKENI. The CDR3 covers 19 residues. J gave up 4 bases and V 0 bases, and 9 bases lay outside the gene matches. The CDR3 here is CASSPPGLAGPRGTGELFF. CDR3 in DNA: TGTGCCAGCTCACCACCGGGACTAGCGGGCCCCCGGGGCACCGGGGAGCTGTTTTTT.

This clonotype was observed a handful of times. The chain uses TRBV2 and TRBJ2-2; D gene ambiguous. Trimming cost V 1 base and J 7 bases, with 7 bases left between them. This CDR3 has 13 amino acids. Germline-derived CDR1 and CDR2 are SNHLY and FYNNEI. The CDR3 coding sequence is TGTGCCAGCAGTGAAGGTCCCCTCGGGGAGCTGTTTTTT. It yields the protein CASSEGPLGELFF.

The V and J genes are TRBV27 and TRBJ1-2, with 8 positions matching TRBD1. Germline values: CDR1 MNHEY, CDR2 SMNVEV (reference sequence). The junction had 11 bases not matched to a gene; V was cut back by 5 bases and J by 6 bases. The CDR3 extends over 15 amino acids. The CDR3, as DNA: TGTGCCAGCAGTCCGATCCGCAGGGGGCAGGATGGCTACACCTTC. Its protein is CASSPIRRGQDGYTF.

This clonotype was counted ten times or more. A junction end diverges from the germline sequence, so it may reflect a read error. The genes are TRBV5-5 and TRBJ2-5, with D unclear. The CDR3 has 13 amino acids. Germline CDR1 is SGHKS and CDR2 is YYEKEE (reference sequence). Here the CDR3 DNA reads TGTGCCAGCAGTTTGGTCCCCGTGGAGACCCAGTACTTC. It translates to CASSLVPVETQYF.

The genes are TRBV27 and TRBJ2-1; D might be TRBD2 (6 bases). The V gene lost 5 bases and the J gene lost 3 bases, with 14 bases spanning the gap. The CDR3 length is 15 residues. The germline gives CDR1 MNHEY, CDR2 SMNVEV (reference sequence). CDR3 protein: CASSGGVGGYNEQFF. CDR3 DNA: TGTGCCAGCAGTGGCGGGGTGGGGGGCTACAATGAGCAGTTCTTC.